Presented here are 22 T cell receptor beta chains from one specimen sequenced in a study of identical twins. TCRdb independently ran MiXCR on the 5' RACE reads; one entry per CDR3 protein. This table holds more than 650,000 distinct CDR3 sequences, 5.5% to 7.5% found once. The sequencing input was naive T cells sorted from blood. Receptors were obtained from a man between 18 and 35 years old in good health.

This clonotype has only a few counts. The chain is built from TRBV27 and TRBJ2-1; 9 bases agree with TRBD2. Trimming at V came to 5 bases and at J to 4 bases, leaving 9 bases not matched to a gene. The CDR3 sequence is 16 residues long. Germline loops: CDR1 MNHEY, CDR2 SMNVEV (reference sequence). The CDR3 here is CASSQTSGQLYNEQFF. DNA of the CDR3: TGTGCCAGCAGTCAAACTAGCGGGCAACTATACAATGAGCAGTTCTTC.

This clonotype was detected only a few times. This sequence joins TRBV20-1 and TRBJ2-1; D is possibly TRBD1 (5 bases). CDR3 size: 14 residues. The germline V and J ends were trimmed by 3 bases and 5 bases, with 14 bases remaining between them. In germline, CDR1 is DFQATT, CDR2 SNEGSKA (reference sequence). CDR3 in amino acids: CSASSDSRDNEQFF. In DNA, the CDR3 is TGCAGTGCTAGTTCCGACTCCAGGGACAATGAGCAGTTCTTC.

This clonotype was picked up a small number of times. The V call is TRBV3-1, the J call TRBJ2-3; TRBD1 matches 10 bases. The CDR3 sequence is 14 residues long. CDR1 LGHDT and CDR2 YNNKEL come from the germline V gene (reference sequence). Trimming removed 3 bases from V and 5 bases from J; junction bases left unmatched: 2. CDR3 bases: TGTGCCAGCAGCCAGGGGACAGGGGAAGATACGCAGTATTTT. Its translation: CASSQGTGEDTQYF.

This clonotype came up many times. The chain employs TRBV18 and TRBJ2-1, with D uncertain. Trimming stripped 3 bases from V and 5 bases from J, with 11 bases between. CDR1 is KGHSH and CDR2 is LQKENI in the germline V gene. The CDR3 runs 14 residues. CDR3 bases: TGTGCCAGCTCACCCATGGGTACTAACAATGAGCAGTTCTTC. Translated: CASSPMGTNNEQFF.

At least ten counts were recorded for this clonotype. V gene TRBV14 combines with J gene TRBJ2-4; TRBD2 matches at 11 bases. Per germline, CDR1 SGHDN and CDR2 FVKESK. This CDR3 has 16 amino acids. Germline trimming cut 3 bases from V and 5 bases from J; bases unmatched to any gene: 6. CDR3 sequence: CASSQHSGRAENIQYF. The CDR3 DNA sequence: TGTGCCAGCAGCCAGCATAGCGGGAGGGCCGAAAACATTCAGTACTTC.

This chain joins TRBV2 and TRBJ2-7; 9 positions agree with TRBD2. The CDR3 has 16 residues. With 6 bases clipped from V and 3 bases from J, the junction kept 12 bases outside the gene matches. Germline V gene data show CDR1 as SNHLY and CDR2 as FYNNEI. As DNA, the CDR3 is TGTGCCAGCAGCGCCCAAGGGCTAGCGGGATACTACGAGCAGTACGTC. Its translation is CASSAQGLAGYYEQYV.

In its sample, this clonotype was seen many times. This chain links TRBV29-1 with TRBJ1-2; 11 positions agree with TRBD1. CDR3 length: 14 amino acids. CDR1 and CDR2 (germline): SQVTM, ANQGSEA. Trimming removed 3 bases from V and 2 bases from J; junction bases left unmatched: 2. The CDR3 here is CSVDRTGGNYGYTF. The CDR3 DNA sequence: TGCAGCGTTGACCGGACAGGGGGCAACTATGGCTACACCTTC.

This clonotype has a count of ten or more. The chain has TRBV7-9 and TRBJ2-2; no firm D call. V was cut by 5 bases and J by 7 bases, with 11 bases left in between. Germline V gene data show CDR1 as SEHNR and CDR2 as FQNEAQ (reference sequence). The CDR3 extends over 13 amino acids. The CDR3 sequence: CASSDKVVGELFF. The CDR3 nucleotides read TGTGCCAGCAGCGATAAGGTAGTCGGGGAGCTGTTTTTT. Based on the CDR3 plus reference TRBV7-9 and TRBJ2-2, the full variable domain is DTGVSQNPRHKITKRGQNVTFRCDPISEHNRLYWYRQTLGQGPEFLTYFQNEAQLEKSRLLSDRFSAERPKGSFSTLEIQRTEQGDSAMYLCASSDKVVGELFFGEGSRLTVL.

Many counts were recorded for this clonotype. The genes are TRBV7-2 and TRBJ2-7, with D hard to call. Trimming took 5 bases from V and 2 from J, leaving 4 bases between them. The CDR3 consists of 11 residues. Germline V gene sequence: CDR1 SGHTA, CDR2 FQGNSA. The CDR3 coding sequence is TGTGCCAGCAGCAATACCTACGAGCAGTACTTC. Translation gives CASSNTYEQYF.

This chain uses TRBV5-1 with TRBJ2-4, with 7 bases lining up with TRBD1. V lost 4 bases, J lost 10 bases, and 11 bases stayed unmatched. The CDR3 has 14 residues. Germline V gene sequence: CDR1 SGHRS, CDR2 YFSETQ. In DNA, the CDR3 is TGCGCCAGCAGCACTTACTCCGGGACAGAAATTCAGTACTTC. Its protein product is CASSTYSGTEIQYF. Full variable domain (remainder filled in from reference TRBV5-1 and TRBJ2-4): KAGVTQTPRYLIKTRGQQVTLSCSPISGHRSVSWYQQTPGQGLQFLFEYFSETQRNKGNFPGRFSGRQFSNSRSEMNVSTLELGDSALYLCASSTYSGTEIQYFGAGTRLSVL.

The sample holds a few counts of this clonotype. The chain combines TRBV11-1 with TRBJ2-2; D may be TRBD1 (6 bases). V was cut by 6 bases and J by 4 bases, with 12 bases left in between. CDR1 SGHAT and CDR2 FQDESV come from the germline V gene (reference sequence). This CDR3 region has 14 residues. CDR3: CASRWGQSTGELFF. The CDR3 nucleotides are TGTGCCAGCAGGTGGGGGCAGTCCACCGGGGAGCTGTTTTTT. The full variable domain, in which reference TRBV11-1 and TRBJ2-2 provide the parts outside the CDR3, is EAEVAQSPRYKITEKSQAVAFWCDPISGHATLYWYRQILGQGPELLVQFQDESVVDDSQLPKDRFSAERLKGVDSTLKIQPAELGDSAMYLCASRWGQSTGELFFGEGSRLTVL.

The sample holds many counts of this clonotype. This chain connects TRBV12-3 or TRBV12-4 to TRBJ2-2, with D possibly matching TRBD1 (6 bases). V was clipped by 5 bases and J by 4 bases, with 17 bases between them. The CDR3 sequence is 16 residues long. For the CDR3, the DNA is TGTGCCAGCAGTGCGAGCAGGGGTTTTGGCACCGGGGAGCTGTTTTTT. Residues: CASSASRGFGTGELFF.

The chain employs TRBV4-3 and TRBJ2-3, with D possibly matching TRBD2 (6 bases). V was pared by 0 bases and J by 3 bases, with 10 bases between. CDR1 and CDR2 from the germline V gene are LGHNA and YSLEER. This CDR3 is 15 amino acids long. The CDR3: CASSQEGAGTDTQYF. CDR3 coding DNA: TGCGCCAGCAGCCAAGAAGGTGCGGGAACAGATACGCAGTATTTT.

This clonotype was counted only a few times. The V call is TRBV5-5, the J call TRBJ2-1; 8 nucleotides align to TRBD1. CDR1 SGHKS and CDR2 YYEKEE come from the germline V gene (reference sequence). CDR3 length: 13 residues. V lost 10 bases to trimming and J lost 2 bases; unmatched junction nucleotides: 5. The CDR3 spells CAGQGEPYNEQFF. Here the CDR3 DNA reads TGTGCCGGACAGGGCGAACCCTACAATGAGCAGTTCTTC.

This clonotype was seen repeatedly, ten times or more. This chain joins TRBV5-6 and TRBJ2-3; TRBD2 agrees at 12 bases. This CDR3 contains 17 residues. J was trimmed by 4 bases and V by 0 bases; bases with no gene match: 6. CDR1 SGHDT and CDR2 YYEEEE come from the germline V gene. This chain's CDR3 is CASSLGLLAGGSDTQYF. The CDR3 region has the DNA TGTGCCAGCAGCTTGGGGTTACTAGCGGGAGGATCAGATACGCAGTATTTT.

This rearrangement joins TRBV6-2 or TRBV6-3 to TRBJ2-1; 13 nucleotides match TRBD2. CDR1 MNHEY and CDR2 SVGEGT come from the germline V gene. The V gene end was trimmed by 5 bases and the J gene end by 8 bases; junction bases not matched to a gene: 6. The CDR3 spans 15 residues. The CDR3 DNA reads TGTGCCAGCAGTCAACTAGCGGGAGGGCCCGATGAGCAGTTCTTC. Its translation is CASSQLAGGPDEQFF.

This clonotype was detected ten times or more. The gene calls are TRBV6-1 and TRBJ2-7; possible D gene TRBD1, 5 bases. CDR1 is MNHNS, CDR2 SASEGT, per germline. This CDR3 region has 14 residues. The V gene lost 1 base and the J gene lost 2 bases, with 9 bases spanning the gap. CDR3 protein: CASSEVGRAYEQYF. CDR3 nucleotides: TGTGCCAGCAGTGAAGTCGGCAGGGCCTACGAGCAGTACTTC.

This clonotype was counted a few times. V is TRBV7-6 and J is TRBJ2-1; perhaps TRBD2 as D (6 bases). CDR3 length equals 15 residues. Trimming stripped 2 bases from V and 10 bases from J, with 18 bases between. Per germline, CDR1 SGHVS and CDR2 FNYEAQ. The CDR3 here is CASSLRGLSGREQFF. The CDR3 region has the DNA TGTGCCAGCAGCTTACGGGGACTCTCGGGGAGGGAGCAGTTCTTC.

In this sample, this clonotype turned up many times. The chain links TRBV28 to TRBJ1-5, with a possible D match to TRBD1 (5 bases). Looked up from germline, CDR1 is MDHEN and CDR2 is SYDVKM. This CDR3 is built from 13 residues. The DNA of the CDR3 is TGTGTGGCGACAGATACTAGCAATCAGCCCCAGCATTTT. This gives the protein CVATDTSNQPQHF.

This clonotype was counted a few times. The CDR3 DNA follows: TGTGCCAGCAGTGACGGACGCCCTGGAAGGCGAGAGACCCAGTACTTC. Protein: CASSDGRPGRRETQYF. The chain combines TRBV14 with TRBJ2-5; D is uncertain. The CDR3 loop spans 16 amino acids. Germline CDR1 is SGHDN and CDR2 is FVKESK. Trimming shortened V by 6 bases and J by 4 bases, and 21 bases separated the two germline ends.

This clonotype showed up just a few times. The rearrangement joins TRBV11-1 to TRBJ2-4; 11 nucleotides agree with TRBD2. The CDR3 length is 18 residues. The V and J ends lost 5 bases and 5 bases, in that order; junction bases with no gene match: 14. Germline-derived CDR1 and CDR2 are SGHAT and FQDESV (reference sequence). The CDR3 is CASSQGTSGRESQNIQYF. CDR3 bases: TGTGCCAGCAGCCAAGGCACTAGCGGGAGAGAGAGCCAAAACATTCAGTACTTC.

In its sample, this clonotype was seen many times. The chain uses TRBV20-1 and TRBJ1-5; TRBD1 agrees at 7 bases. The V gene's germline CDR1 is DFQATT and CDR2 SNEGSKA (reference sequence). The CDR3 length is 15 residues. V was clipped by 4 bases and J by 0 bases; unmatched bases: 6. Here the CDR3 reads CSAKTGIHSNQPQHF. The CDR3 DNA is TGCAGTGCTAAGACAGGGATCCATAGCAATCAGCCCCAGCATTTT.